Given below is one T cell receptor (beta chain) in context. In its sample, this clone was seen a few times. The clone's antigen remains unknown. Base qualities are not provided; no much larger clone lies one nucleotide away. TCRbeta CDR3 regions were amplified from genomic DNA by means of the immunoSEQ Assay, a bias-controlled multiplex PCR. In the original analysis: Within the assay, amplification of reference gene primers was used to estimate how many nucleated cells each sample contained. Sequence reads were collapsed and filtered to measure the absolute abundance of every unique TCRbeta CDR3 rearrangement. For each sample, productive Simpson clonality was calculated as the square root of Simpson's diversity index across productive rearrangements. In its TCRdb copy, this immuneACCESS table keeps in-frame sequences only and misses some clones. Where compared with another copy, unresolved V genes explain less than half of these, and the others have no known cause. V and J calls and clone size follow that table, whereas D and trimming were derived from the DNA. The sample profile shows about 71,000 clones; 80% to 90% of them were found once. In total, the top ten clones hold approximately 2.9% of the sample.

Collaborating institutions collected whole blood in K2EDTA tubes following their own protocols. For TCRbeta analysis, collaborator samples were shipped as frozen whole blood, as isolated PBMCs, or as DNA extracted from either sample type. Including the terminal cysteine and phenylalanine, the CDR3 comprises 16 residues. The CDR3 DNA has 48 bases and is translated from base 1. V drops 1 base and J drops 7 bases, leaving 14 bases in between. As encoded in the germline V gene (reference sequence), CDR1 is MNHEY while CDR2 is SMNVEV. The record originates from a study of blood T cell repertoires in COVID-19 (dated by TCRdb to about 2020). In terms of the full investigation: Collaborator samples came from the United States, Italy and Spain and covered acute and convalescent phases of COVID-19. The material from the prospective study consisted of cDNA or gDNA derived from T cells, B-cell-depleted T cells, or PBMCs. Subjects who had been exposed to COVID-19, were actively infected with it, or had recovered from it provided the deeply sampled blood TCRbeta repertoires that made up the dataset. The repertoires were made available in a free public database intended to serve as a resource for research on the immune response to SARS-CoV-2. The samples were drawn from two sources: the first 160 participants of the ongoing ImmuneRACE study, and over 950 subjects contributed by 6 global collaborators. The sample metadata nearly always contained a de-identified subject ID, COVID-19 status, age in years and sex. Where HLA class I and class II types were available, the types were taken from metadata supplied by the sample provider, not from assay-based typing.

Study-level results and caveats: Clinical and demographic metadata were provided uncurated, with the amount varying by source and participant.

This TCR was sampled from a man between 45 and 60 years old with acute or convalescent COVID-19. Sequencing was done on a sample of peripheral blood. The chain is encoded by TRBV27 joined to TRBJ1-6; the D gene identity is not certain. The DNA sequence is TGTGCCAGCAGTTTATTATCGGCAGGAGGGAATTCACCCCTCCACTTT. This is translated as CASSLLSAGGNSPLHF.